The rows below give T cell receptor beta chains drawn from one sample of a study of cytomegalovirus exposure and HLA in healthy donors. Using immunoSEQ multiplex PCR, the repertoire was profiled, and TCRdb retains in-frame clones only, with some absent. Of roughly 140,000 clones in the sample, more than 70% were seen once. Source material: PBMCs. Receptors were obtained from a woman in her forties in good health and CMV-seronegative. CDR3s include the opening cysteine and the closing phenylalanine or tryptophan. The order of the fields is J gene, V gene, clone size, D gene, CDR3 length, CDR3 protein, CDR3 DNA. The D gene is left open where the match is weak. For some rows the clone size is stated as once, few or many, or as a class when expanded; others skip it.

J gene: TRBJ1-3; V gene: TRBV5-3; clone size: .; D gene: .; CDR3 length: 16; CDR3 protein: CARSLGLTDSGNTIYF; CDR3 DNA: TGTGCCAGAAGCCTAGGTCTGACAGACTCTGGAAACACCATATATTTT
J gene: TRBJ2-7; V gene: TRBV28; clone size: .; D gene: .; CDR3 length: 16; CDR3 protein: CASSTITGGGSYEQYF; CDR3 DNA: TGTGCCAGCAGTACCATCACAGGGGGGGGTAGTTACGAGCAGTACTTC
J gene: TRBJ2-5; V gene: TRBV30; clone size: .; D gene: .; CDR3 length: 11; CDR3 protein: CAWSREKEQYF; CDR3 DNA: TGTGCCTGGAGTCGGGAGAAAGAGCAGTACTTC
J gene: TRBJ1-4; V gene: TRBV5-1; clone size: .; D gene: .; CDR3 length: 14; CDR3 protein: CASSSGGTNEKLFF; CDR3 DNA: TGCGCCAGCAGCTCCGGAGGAACTAATGAAAAACTGTTTTTT
J gene: TRBJ1-5; V gene: TRBV6-6; clone size: few; D gene: .; CDR3 length: 14; CDR3 protein: CASSYTTTEGAQHF; CDR3 DNA: TGTGCCAGCAGTTATACCACGACAGAGGGGGCCCAGCATTTT
J gene: TRBJ1-1; V gene: TRBV7-8; clone size: .; D gene: TRBD1; CDR3 length: 16; CDR3 protein: CASSLARDRGLSEAFF; CDR3 DNA: TGTGCCAGCAGCTTAGCGCGGGACAGGGGGTTGTCTGAAGCTTTCTTT
J gene: TRBJ2-7; V gene: TRBV19; clone size: .; D gene: TRBD1; CDR3 length: 15; CDR3 protein: CASSIVGTGSYEQYF; CDR3 DNA: TGTGCCAGTAGTATCGTCGGGACAGGGTCCTACGAGCAGTACTTC
J gene: TRBJ2-7; V gene: TRBV27; clone size: .; D gene: .; CDR3 length: 14; CDR3 protein: CASSLKGGRGEQYF; CDR3 DNA: TGTGCCAGCAGTTTAAAAGGGGGTCGGGGCGAGCAGTACTTC
J gene: TRBJ1-1; V gene: TRBV9; clone size: .; D gene: .; CDR3 length: 12; CDR3 protein: CASSVGEPEAFF; CDR3 DNA: TGTGCCAGCAGCGTAGGAGAACCTGAAGCTTTCTTT
J gene: TRBJ2-3; V gene: TRBV6-1; clone size: once; D gene: .; CDR3 length: 14; CDR3 protein: CASSLGGGTDTQYF; CDR3 DNA: TGTGCCAGCAGTTTAGGGGGTGGCACAGATACGCAGTATTTT
J gene: TRBJ1-2; V gene: TRBV7-2; clone size: .; D gene: .; CDR3 length: 14; CDR3 protein: CASSFSDTGGSYTF; CDR3 DNA: TGTGCCAGCAGCTTTAGCGACACAGGAGGGAGCTACACCTTC